Shown below are 28 T cell receptor beta chains from a single sample sequenced in a study of shared clonotypes between healthy human individuals. Generated by immunoSEQ multiplex PCR, the TCRdb table keeps only in-frame clones and is missing some. The repertoire holds roughly 2,000,000 clones, approximately 95% seen once, with 1% to 1.5% in the top ten. Naive-designated CD8 cells lacked CD45RO, were positively enriched for CCR7, and omitted terminally differentiated effector memory CD45RA+ cells. The sequenced sample was naive CD8+ T cells sorted from blood. The receptor set was obtained from a man aged 18 to 29 in good health.

The chain couples TRBV4-2 to TRBJ2-2; 7 bases agree with TRBD2. Looked up from germline, CDR1 is LGHNA and CDR2 is YNFKEQ. This CDR3 contains 15 residues. With 4 bases clipped from V and 7 bases from J, the junction kept 9 bases outside the gene matches. CDR3 DNA sequence: TGTGCCAGCAGCCCCGGCGGGAGCGGTGACGGGGAGCTGTTTTTT. Translation: CASSPGGSGDGELFF.

This rearrangement joins TRBV5-6 to TRBJ2-7; D may be TRBD2 (8 bases). Trimming left V 0 bases short and J 2 bases short, with 15 bases between. The CDR3 is made up of 16 amino acids. The germline V gene has CDR1 SGHDT and CDR2 YYEEEE. The CDR3: CASSLEGLGGPYEQYF. CDR3 coding DNA: TGTGCCAGCAGCTTGGAGGGACTAGGGGGCCCCTACGAGCAGTACTTC.

V is TRBV23-1 and J is TRBJ2-7; D is unresolved. TRBV23-1 qualifies as an ORF whose function is uncertain. V shed 5 bases and J shed 0 bases, with 11 bases lying between them. There are 14 residues in the CDR3. The CDR3 sequence is CASSKHFFSYEQYF. The CDR3, as DNA: TGCGCCAGCAGTAAACACTTTTTCTCCTACGAGCAGTACTTC.

J is TRBJ1-1 and V is TRBV10-2; D is unresolved. This CDR3 has 13 amino acids. Trimming cost V 10 bases and J 2 bases, with 14 bases left between them. Looked up from germline, CDR1 is WSHSY and CDR2 is SAAADI. Here the CDR3 reads CATFFSLNTEAFF. CDR3 nucleotides: TGCGCCACCTTTTTTTCGCTCAACACTGAAGCTTTCTTT.

The rearrangement links TRBV11-2 to TRBJ1-2; TRBD1 is a possible D gene (6 bases). The V gene's germline CDR1 is SGHAT and CDR2 FQNNGV. This CDR3 region has 14 residues. V was cut by 5 bases and J by 3 bases, with 13 bases left in between. The CDR3 DNA is TGTGCCAGCAGCATAGGAGGGGGGCACTATGGCTACACCTTC. Amino acid sequence: CASSIGGGHYGYTF.

The chain uses TRBV5-1 and TRBJ2-5; D is possibly TRBD2 (5 bases). V was cut by 4 bases and J by 4 bases, with 11 bases left in between. The V gene's germline CDR1 is SGHRS and CDR2 YFSETQ. The CDR3 contains 13 residues. This chain's CDR3 is CASSQGLAETQYF. As DNA, the CDR3 is TGCGCCAGCAGCCAAGGACTCGCAGAGACCCAGTACTTC.

The chain carries TRBV29-1 and TRBJ1-4; tentatively, D is TRBD1 (5 bases). Deletions cut 8 bases from V and 7 bases from J, with 8 bases between. Germline V gives CDR1 SQVTM, CDR2 ANQGSEA. This CDR3 region has 10 residues. As DNA, the CDR3 is TGCAGCTACCAGGGTGAAAAACTGTTTTTT. Its translation: CSYQGEKLFF.

This chain connects TRBV11-2 to TRBJ1-4, with no clear D. Germline-derived CDR1 and CDR2 are SGHAT and FQNNGV. The CDR3 loop spans 15 amino acids. Trimming left V 4 bases short and J 8 bases short, with 17 bases between. The CDR3 DNA reads TGTGCCAGCAGCTCGGCCCTCATTACGGGGGAAAAACTGTTTTTT. It is translated as CASSSALITGEKLFF.

CDR3 loop: CASSSDRDQPQHF. In DNA form, the CDR3 reads TGTGCCAGCAGTTCGGACAGGGATCAGCCCCAGCATTTT. The chain combines TRBV28 with TRBJ1-5; 8 bases align to TRBD1. This CDR3 spans 13 amino acids. With V trimmed by 4 bases and J by 5 bases, 1 base remained unmatched. Germline V CDR1 and CDR2: MDHEN, SYDVKM.

About this clone: This same CDR3 is encoded by further DNA sequences in the sample. V and J are TRBV7-2 and TRBJ2-7; possibly TRBD2 for D (5 bases). V lost 4 bases to trimming and J lost 1 base, with 11 bases between them. This CDR3 has 14 amino acids. Germline V gives CDR1 SGHTA, CDR2 FQGNSA. The CDR3 DNA is TGTGCCAGCAGCTCAGAGGGTTCATCCTACGAGCAGTACTTC. Encoded protein: CASSSEGSSYEQYF.

This chain uses TRBV27 with TRBJ1-3; weak D call: TRBD1 (5 bases). Germline V lookup: CDR1 MNHEY, CDR2 SMNVEV (reference sequence). The length of the CDR3 is 14 residues. The V end was cut by 6 bases, the J end by 1 base, with 10 bases between. The CDR3 is CASRSGGSGNTIYF. In DNA, the CDR3 is TGTGCCAGCAGGTCCGGGGGTTCTGGAAACACCATATATTTT.

This chain's CDR3 is CASSITGDGRTEAFF. The CDR3, as DNA: TGTGCCAGCAGCATTACAGGGGATGGTCGGACTGAAGCTTTCTTT. The gene calls are TRBV5-8 and TRBJ1-1; 7 nucleotides agree with TRBD1. Germline CDR1 is SGHTS and CDR2 is YDEGEE. This CDR3 has 15 amino acids. Trimming at V came to 4 bases and at J to 5 bases, leaving 11 bases not matched to a gene. Based on the CDR3 plus reference TRBV5-8 and TRBJ1-1, the full variable domain is EAGVTQSPTHLIKTRGQQATLRCSPISGHTSVYWYQQALGLGLQFLLWYDEGEERNRGNFPPRFSGRQFPNYSSELNVNALELEDSALYLCASSITGDGRTEAFFGQGTRLTVV.

The rearrangement joins TRBV7-9 to TRBJ2-2; D remains unclear. This CDR3 has 14 amino acids. V was pared by 5 bases and J by 4 bases, with 11 bases between. Germline CDR1 and CDR2: SEHNR and FQNEAQ (reference sequence). For the CDR3, the DNA is TGTGCCAGCAGCGACGGAGAGAGCACCGGGGAGCTGTTTTTT. This translates into CASSDGESTGELFF.

The chain couples TRBV27 to TRBJ2-1; 7 nucleotides agree with TRBD2. Germline V gene sequence: CDR1 MNHEY, CDR2 SMNVEV (reference sequence). V lost 10 bases to trimming and J lost 4 bases; unmatched junction nucleotides: 13. The CDR3 runs to 15 residues. The CDR3: CAIELRASGYNEQFF. As DNA, the CDR3 is TGTGCCATCGAGCTCCGGGCTAGCGGATACAATGAGCAGTTCTTC.

This chain links TRBV4-1 with TRBJ1-6, with TRBD1 identical over 10 bases. There are 17 residues in the CDR3. The V gene end was trimmed by 0 bases and the J gene end by 10 bases; junction bases not matched to a gene: 9. The germline gives CDR1 MGHRA, CDR2 YSYEKL. As DNA, the CDR3 is TGCGCCAGCAGCCAAGATCCTTCGGGACAGGGGACCTCACCCCTCCACTTT. It is translated as CASSQDPSGQGTSPLHF.

This chain uses TRBV10-1 with TRBJ2-7; 10 nucleotides line up with TRBD1. The J segment lost 5 bases and the V segment lost 6 bases, leaving 7 bases of the junction unmatched. The CDR3 is 14 amino acids. Germline lookup yields CDR1 WNHNN and CDR2 SYGVQD (reference sequence). The CDR3 here is CASRVMTGGNEQYF. The CDR3, as DNA: TGCGCCAGCAGAGTAATGACAGGGGGCAACGAGCAGTACTTC.

The gene calls are TRBV4-3 and TRBJ1-2; tentative D call: TRBD1 (5 bases). Germline V gene data show CDR1 as LGHNA and CDR2 as YSLEER. V was cut by 0 bases and J by 4 bases, with 15 bases left in between. The CDR3 has 16 residues. CDR3 coding DNA: TGCGCCAGCAGCCAAGATATGGGGGGTGCGAGCTATGGCTACACCTTC. It translates to CASSQDMGGASYGYTF.

The chain carries TRBV5-6 and TRBJ2-2; 14 positions match TRBD2. Germline-derived CDR1 and CDR2 are SGHDT and YYEEEE. V shed 5 bases, J shed 6 bases, and the junction held 3 bases outside the gene matches. The CDR3 has 15 amino acids. CDR3 coding DNA: TGTGCCAGCAGAACGGGACTAGCGGGAGCCGGGGAGCTGTTTTTT. It codes for CASRTGLAGAGELFF.

For this clone: Other DNA variants within this sample encode the same CDR3. V gene TRBV2 combines with J gene TRBJ2-1; no clear D. CDR3 length equals 14 residues. Per the germline V gene, CDR1 is SNHLY and CDR2 is FYNNEI. V lost 1 base and J 0 bases, leaving 4 bases between the germline ends. As DNA, the CDR3 is TGTGCCAGCAGTGAAGGGAGCTCCTACAATGAGCAGTTCTTC. Translating gives CASSEGSSYNEQFF.

The rearrangement uses TRBV7-2 and TRBJ2-3; TRBD2 aligns across 9 bases. With 4 bases clipped from V and 2 bases from J, the junction kept 10 bases outside the gene matches. Germline V gene data show CDR1 as SGHTA and CDR2 as FQGNSA. The CDR3 covers 17 residues. DNA for the CDR3: TGTGCCAGCAGCTCATACTTAAGCGGGGGGTCCACAGATACGCAGTATTTT. This translates into CASSSYLSGGSTDTQYF.

The chain is built from TRBV30 and TRBJ2-2; D is possibly TRBD2 (6 bases). Germline loops: CDR1 GTSNPN, CDR2 SVGIG (reference sequence). Trimming pared 2 bases from V and 7 bases from J, leaving 11 bases between. CDR3 length: 13 residues. CDR3 bases: TGTGCCTGGAGTTCGGGGGTGAGCGGGGAGCTGTTTTTT. This codes for CAWSSGVSGELFF. Combining the CDR3 with reference TRBV30 and TRBJ2-2 gives the whole variable domain SQTIHQWPATLVQPVGSPLSLECTVEGTSNPNLYWYRQAAGRGLQLLFYSVGIGQISSEVPQNLSASRPQDRQFILSSKKLLLSDSGFYLCAWSSGVSGELFFGEGSRLTVL.

The V call is TRBV9, the J call TRBJ1-3, with D unresolved. The CDR3 is 16 amino acids. V was shortened by 0 bases and J by 1 base, with 11 bases between the two germline ends. CDR1 and CDR2 from the germline V gene are SGDLS and YYNGEE. The CDR3 coding sequence is TGTGCCAGCAGCGTAGAAGCAGGTACGTCTGGAAACACCATATATTTT. Protein product: CASSVEAGTSGNTIYF.

The gene calls are TRBV19 and TRBJ2-2, with 8 bases that match TRBD2. Germline CDR1 and CDR2: LNHDA and SQIVND (reference sequence). The V and J ends lost 11 bases and 6 bases, in that order; junction bases with no gene match: 20. The CDR3 is 17 amino acids. The CDR3 DNA reads TGTGCCCCCGAGTGGGCAGGGTTGGGACTAGTCTCCGGGGAGCTGTTTTTT. Residues: CAPEWAGLGLVSGELFF. The entire variable domain, with the rest obtained from reference TRBV19 and TRBJ2-2, is as follows: DGGITQSPKYLFRKEGQNVTLSCEQNLNHDAMYWYRQDPGQGLRLIYYSQIVNDFQKGDIAEGYSVSREKKESFPLTVTSAQKNPTAFYLCAPEWAGLGLVSGELFFGEGSRLTVL.

The chain uses TRBV5-4 and TRBJ2-3, with D hard to call. Between the trimmed V and J ends, which lost 4 bases and 6 bases, there was a span of 12 bases. The CDR3 spans 13 residues. Germline V gene lookup returns CDR1 SGHNT and CDR2 YYREEE (reference sequence). The CDR3 bases are TGTGCCAGCAGCCCCCTTTGGACGGATACGCAGTATTTT. This gives the protein CASSPLWTDTQYF.

CDR3 nucleotide sequence: TGTGCCAGCAGCGTTCACAATGAGCAGTTCTTC. This translates into CASSVHNEQFF. This chain uses TRBV9 with TRBJ2-1; D is unresolved. Trimming pared 2 bases from V and 5 bases from J, leaving 2 bases between. Germline CDR1 is SGDLS and CDR2 is YYNGEE. The CDR3 loop spans 11 amino acids.

The chain recombines TRBV2 with TRBJ2-5, with 7 bases that match TRBD1. After removal of 3 bases from V and 5 bases from J, the junction contained 6 bases not matched to a gene. The CDR3 extends over 14 amino acids. Germline CDR1 is SNHLY and CDR2 is FYNNEI. The CDR3 DNA sequence: TGTGCCAGCAGTGACCACAGGGGAGCGGAGACCCAGTACTTC. Translation gives CASSDHRGAETQYF. Filled out from reference TRBV2 and TRBJ2-5, the complete variable domain reads EPEVTQTPSHQVTQMGQEVILRCVPISNHLYFYWYRQILGQKVEFLVSFYNNEISEKSEIFDDQFSVERPDGSNFTLKIRSTKLEDSAMYFCASSDHRGAETQYFGPGTRLLVL.

This clone appeared a single time. J is TRBJ2-2 and V is TRBV6-5; D might be TRBD2 (5 bases). CDR3 length: 16 amino acids. The germline gives CDR1 MNHEY, CDR2 SVGAGI. Between the trimmed V and J ends, which lost 2 bases and 4 bases, there was a span of 14 bases. The CDR3: CASSYLASEGTGELFF. CDR3 sequence (DNA): TGTGCCAGCAGTTACCTGGCCTCCGAGGGCACCGGGGAGCTGTTTTTT.

J is TRBJ2-1 and V is TRBV11-2; 8 nucleotides match TRBD2. This CDR3 contains 16 residues. V was clipped by 0 bases and J by 4 bases; unmatched bases: 5. Germline V lookup: CDR1 SGHAT, CDR2 FQNNGV. The CDR3: CASSLDVLADYNEQFF. The DNA for the CDR3 is TGTGCCAGCAGCTTAGATGTACTAGCGGATTACAATGAGCAGTTCTTC.